The 26 T cell receptor beta chains reported below all come from one sample, sequenced in a study of T cell responses to AZD1222 COVID-19 vaccine. TCRdb keeps only in-frame clones here, not all; method: immunoSEQ multiplex PCR. The sample records some 130,000 clones, around four fifths being singletons. The starting material was peripheral blood, obtained on day 0 of AZD1222 vaccination. These receptors originate from an adult in good health.

The gene calls are TRBV10-3 and TRBJ2-7; 7 bases are shared with TRBD1. The CDR3 has 16 amino acids. Trimming took 3 bases from V and 6 from J; bases not matched to a gene: 14. The V gene's germline CDR1 is ENHRY and CDR2 SYGVKD. CDR3: CAISEGPLRDRAEQYF. The CDR3, as DNA: TGTGCCATCAGTGAAGGACCCCTAAGAGACAGGGCCGAGCAGTACTTC.

The rearrangement uses TRBV6-1 and TRBJ1-5; 9 nucleotides match TRBD1. The CDR3 covers 15 residues. Looked up from germline, CDR1 is MNHNS and CDR2 is SASEGT. Trimming removed 0 bases from V and 7 bases from J; junction bases left unmatched: 4. In DNA form, the CDR3 reads TGTGCCAGCAGTGAAGCCTGGACAGGGGACCAGCCCCAGCATTTT. It is translated as CASSEAWTGDQPQHF.

This sequence joins TRBV5-1 and TRBJ2-3; 8 nucleotides match TRBD2. CDR3 length: 16 amino acids. Germline V gives CDR1 SGHRS, CDR2 YFSETQ. V trimming: 4 bases; J trimming: 0 bases; junction bases outside the gene matches: 7. In DNA form, the CDR3 reads TGCGCCAGCAGCCTACGCGGGGGGACTAGCACAGATACGCAGTATTTT. Residues: CASSLRGGTSTDTQYF.

V gene TRBV9 combines with J gene TRBJ2-6; unclear D gene. V shed 0 bases and J shed 0 bases, with 7 bases lying between them. Germline V CDR1 and CDR2: SGDLS, YYNGEE. CDR3 length: 16 amino acids. The CDR3 region is CASSVALTSGANVLTF. Written as DNA, the CDR3 is TGTGCCAGCAGCGTAGCTTTGACCTCTGGGGCCAACGTCCTGACTTTC.

This clone was detected a few times. The chain combines TRBV28 with TRBJ1-5; no clear D. Germline V gene sequence: CDR1 MDHEN, CDR2 SYDVKM. The V end lost 6 bases, the J end lost 4 bases, and 25 bases lay between the germline ends. This CDR3 is 18 amino acids long. The CDR3 spells CASSLARTGGIGNQPQHF. In nucleotides, the CDR3 is TGTGCCAGCAGCCTGGCCCGGACGGGCGGGATAGGTAATCAGCCCCAGCATTTT.

The chain couples TRBV28 to TRBJ1-2, with D perhaps TRBD1 (5 bases). CDR3 length: 15 amino acids. The germline V gene encodes CDR1 MDHEN and CDR2 SYDVKM. V gave up 6 bases and J gave up 4 bases, with 18 bases separating them. The CDR3 DNA reads as TGTGCCAGCAGGCAGGGCCGAGAGGCGATCTATGGCTACACCTTC. Translated, it gives CASRQGREAIYGYTF.

The chain is built from TRBV19 and TRBJ2-1; a possible D gene is TRBD2 (6 bases). Per the germline V gene, CDR1 is LNHDA and CDR2 is SQIVND (reference sequence). The CDR3 is made up of 15 amino acids. Trimming pared 9 bases from V and 6 bases from J, leaving 21 bases between. This CDR3 reads CASAAGLQKVNEQFF. The CDR3 region has the DNA TGTGCCAGCGCTGCGGGACTCCAGAAAGTCAATGAGCAGTTCTTC.

The V and J genes are TRBV7-6 and TRBJ1-6; tentatively, D is TRBD1 (5 bases). Deletions cut 0 bases from V and 7 bases from J, with 10 bases between. The CDR3 consists of 15 residues. The germline CDR1 and CDR2 sequences are SGHVS and FNYEAQ. CDR3 sequence (DNA): TGTGCCAGCAGCTTAGCATTAGGGGAAAATTCACCCCTCCACTTT. Its protein product is CASSLALGENSPLHF.

The chain recombines TRBV5-6 with TRBJ1-6; D unresolved. CDR1 and CDR2 from the germline V gene are SGHDT and YYEEEE. CDR3 size: 13 residues. Between the trimmed V and J ends, which lost 4 bases and 7 bases, there was a span of 9 bases. This chain's CDR3 is CASSLVSNSPLHF. CDR3 bases: TGTGCCAGCAGCCTGGTCTCAAATTCACCCCTCCACTTT. The whole variable domain, filled in from reference TRBV5-6 and TRBJ1-6, reads DAGVTQSPTHLIKTRGQQVTLRCSPKSGHDTVSWYQQALGQGPQFIFQYYEEEERQRGNFPDRFSGHQFPNYSSELNVNALLLGDSALYLCASSLVSNSPLHFGNGTRLTVT.

Turning to this clone: The same CDR3 also results from other DNA sequences found in this sample. The J gene is TRBJ1-1, the V gene TRBV28, with D possibly matching TRBD1 (5 bases). Trimming took 3 bases from V and 2 from J, leaving 10 bases between them. CDR1 MDHEN and CDR2 SYDVKM come from the germline V gene. The CDR3 totals 14 residues. Here the CDR3 DNA reads TGTGCCAGCAGTTTGAAGGGGCCCAACACTGAAGCTTTCTTT. This translates into CASSLKGPNTEAFF.

The V call is TRBV7-8, the J call TRBJ1-5; tentative D call: TRBD1 (5 bases). CDR1 SGHVS and CDR2 FQNEAQ come from the germline V gene. The CDR3 loop spans 13 amino acids. V was pared by 5 bases and J by 4 bases, with 9 bases between. CDR3 coding DNA: TGTGCCAGCAGCGCGGGGGGTAATCAGCCCCAGCATTTT. Translation gives CASSAGGNQPQHF. Full variable domain (rest looked up from reference TRBV7-8 and TRBJ1-5): GAGVSQSPRYKVAKRGQDVALRCDPISGHVSLFWYQQALGQGPEFLTYFQNEAQLDKSGLPSDRFFAERPEGSVSTLKIQRTQQEDSAVYLCASSAGGNQPQHFGDGTRLSIL.

This chain links TRBV10-2 with TRBJ1-1; weak D call: TRBD1 (5 bases). Trimming removed 8 bases at V and 3 bases at J, with 19 bases between. Per germline, CDR1 WSHSY and CDR2 SAAADI. CDR3 size: 15 residues. The CDR3 bases are TGCGCCAGCTCAAAGGGGCTTTCGGGTGACACTGAAGCTTTCTTT. As protein: CASSKGLSGDTEAFF.

CDR3 sequence: CASSPRGLDNSPLHF. The CDR3 DNA sequence: TGTGCCAGCAGCCCCCGGGGGCTAGATAATTCACCCCTCCACTTT. This sequence joins TRBV11-2 and TRBJ1-6, with a possible D match to TRBD1 (6 bases). The V gene's germline CDR1 is SGHAT and CDR2 FQNNGV. The CDR3 loop spans 15 amino acids. V lost 5 bases to trimming and J lost 5 bases, with 13 bases between them. The full variable domain, in which reference TRBV11-2 and TRBJ1-6 provide the parts outside the CDR3, is EAGVAQSPRYKIIEKRQSVAFWCNPISGHATLYWYQQILGQGPKLLIQFQNNGVVDDSQLPKDRFSAERLKGVDSTLKIQPAKLEDSAVYLCASSPRGLDNSPLHFGNGTRLTVT.

V gene TRBV5-1 combines with J gene TRBJ1-1; 9 nucleotides match TRBD1. Germline loops: CDR1 SGHRS, CDR2 YFSETQ. Unmatched junction bases numbered 5, after V lost 1 base and J lost 1 base. This CDR3 has 16 residues. The CDR3, as DNA: TGCGCCAGCAGCTTGAAAGGACAGGGGTCGAACACTGAAGCTTTCTTT. Its protein product is CASSLKGQGSNTEAFF.

In nucleotides, the CDR3 is TGCAGCGTAACGACACCCCGGGACTATGGCTACACCTTC. Its protein product is CSVTTPRDYGYTF. The V call is TRBV29-1, the J call TRBJ1-2; no reliable D call. Germline assignment: CDR1 SQVTM and CDR2 ANQGSEA. The ends were cut back, 6 bases at V and 3 bases at J, with 14 bases in the middle. The CDR3 covers 13 residues.

This clone was detected once. This rearrangement joins TRBV5-1 to TRBJ1-6; D is perhaps TRBD1 (5 bases). Trimming stripped 2 bases from V and 5 bases from J, with 17 bases between. Germline CDR1 is SGHRS and CDR2 is YFSETQ. CDR3 length: 17 amino acids. CDR3 protein: CASSFSPSRDHNSPLHF. CDR3 nucleotides: TGCGCCAGCAGCTTCTCCCCCTCCCGGGACCATAATTCACCCCTCCACTTT.

V is TRBV5-1 and J is TRBJ2-3, with 11 positions matching TRBD2. The CDR3 contains 15 residues. V was clipped by 3 bases and J by 1 base; unmatched bases: 1. Germline CDR1 and CDR2: SGHRS and YFSETQ. The CDR3 reads CASSSTSGGTDTQYF. The DNA of the CDR3 is TGCGCCAGCAGCTCGACTAGCGGGGGCACAGATACGCAGTATTTT.

V is TRBV5-1 and J is TRBJ2-7; D possibly uses TRBD1 or TRBD2 (6 bases each). The V end was cut by 6 bases, the J end by 6 bases, with 13 bases between. The CDR3 runs 12 residues. Germline V gene lookup returns CDR1 SGHRS and CDR2 YFSETQ. The chain's CDR3 is CASTKEGGEQYF. The CDR3 DNA reads as TGCGCCAGCACTAAGGAGGGGGGCGAGCAGTACTTC.

The V gene is TRBV12-5, the J gene TRBJ2-2; D is uncertain. Trimming left V 1 base short and J 1 base short, with 4 bases between. Germline CDR1 and CDR2: LGHNT and FRNRAP. The CDR3 contains 14 residues. CDR3 nucleotides: TGTGCTAGTGGTTTGGGGGGGAACACCGGGGAGCTGTTTTTT. Translating it yields CASGLGGNTGELFF.

The chain carries TRBV3-1 (or the pseudogene TRBV3-2) and TRBJ2-1; TRBD1 matches 10 bases. The CDR3 spans 15 residues. Germline V lookup: CDR1 LGHDT, CDR2 YNNKEL (reference sequence). The V and J ends lost 5 bases and 6 bases, in that order; junction bases with no gene match: 7. CDR3 DNA: TGTGCCAGCAGCGCCCGGGACAGGGGTTCCAATGAGCAGTTCTTC. Amino acid sequence: CASSARDRGSNEQFF.

The chain links TRBV28 to TRBJ1-1; D ambiguous. V lost 6 bases to trimming and J lost 9 bases, with 20 bases between them. There are 14 residues in the CDR3. The germline gives CDR1 MDHEN, CDR2 SYDVKM. The CDR3 reads CASSPPTGLGKAFF. The CDR3, as DNA: TGTGCCAGCAGCCCACCCACCGGACTAGGAAAAGCTTTCTTT.

The genes are TRBV5-5 and TRBJ1-1; D remains unclear. The germline gives CDR1 SGHKS, CDR2 YYEKEE (reference sequence). The CDR3 sequence is 16 residues long. V gave up 0 bases and J gave up 0 bases, with 12 bases separating them. CDR3 bases: TGTGCCAGCAGCTTGGTCGCCAGCAACATGAACACTGAAGCTTTCTTT. Protein product: CASSLVASNMNTEAFF.

The chain joins TRBV5-1 to TRBJ1-1, with a tentative D call TRBD1 (5 bases). From germline, CDR1 is SGHRS and CDR2 YFSETQ. The CDR3 is 13 residues long. V was shortened by 0 bases and J by 10 bases, with 13 bases between the two germline ends. Here the CDR3 DNA reads TGCGCCAGCAGCTTGGAGAGGGGTCGGGGAGCTTTCTTT. This gives the protein CASSLERGRGAFF.

The gene calls are TRBV2 and TRBJ1-5; 8 bases agree with TRBD1. Germline V lookup: CDR1 SNHLY, CDR2 FYNNEI. With V trimmed by 8 bases and J by 4 bases, 4 bases remained unmatched. The CDR3 length is 13 residues. The CDR3 bases are TGTGCCAGCGGACAGGGAGGTAATCAGCCCCAGCATTTT. It encodes CASGQGGNQPQHF. Variable domain in full (rest from reference TRBV2 and TRBJ1-5): EPEVTQTPSHQVTQMGQEVILRCVPISNHLYFYWYRQILGQKVEFLVSFYNNEISEKSEIFDDQFSVERPDGSNFTLKIRSTKLEDSAMYFCASGQGGNQPQHFGDGTRLSIL.

The V and J genes are TRBV29-1 and TRBJ2-7; D is possibly TRBD2 (6 bases). V lost 4 bases and J lost 1, with 17 bases in between. Germline V gene sequence: CDR1 SQVTM, CDR2 ANQGSEA. The CDR3 totals 15 residues. The CDR3 here is CSVVSEPGGSYEQYF. CDR3 nucleotide sequence: TGCAGCGTTGTCTCAGAACCTGGGGGGTCCTACGAGCAGTACTTC.

The chain joins TRBV3-1 (or the pseudogene TRBV3-2) to TRBJ2-7; 9 bases are a match to TRBD1. After removal of 2 bases from V and 0 bases from J, the junction contained 8 bases not matched to a gene. Per the germline V gene, CDR1 is LGHDT and CDR2 is YNNKEL (reference sequence). The CDR3 runs 17 residues. Here the CDR3 reads CASSQPYRDRVSYEQYF. CDR3 DNA sequence: TGTGCCAGCAGCCAACCCTACCGGGACAGGGTCTCCTACGAGCAGTACTTC.